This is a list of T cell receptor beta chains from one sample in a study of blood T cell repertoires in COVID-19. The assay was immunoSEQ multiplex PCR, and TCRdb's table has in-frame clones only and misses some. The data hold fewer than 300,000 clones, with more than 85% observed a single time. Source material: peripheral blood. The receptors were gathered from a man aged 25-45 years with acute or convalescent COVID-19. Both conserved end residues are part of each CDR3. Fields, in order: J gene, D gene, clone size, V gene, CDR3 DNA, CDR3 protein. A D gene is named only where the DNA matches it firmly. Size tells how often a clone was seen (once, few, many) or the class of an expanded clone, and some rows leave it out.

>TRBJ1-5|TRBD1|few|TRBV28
TGTGCCAGCATAAGAGGGACAGCAAATCAGCCCCAGCATTTT
CASIRGTANQPQHF
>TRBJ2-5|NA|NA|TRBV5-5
TGTGCCAGCAACCCCGGGGACCAAGAGACCCAGTACTTC
CASNPGDQETQYF
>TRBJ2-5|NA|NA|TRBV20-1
TGCAGTGGCGTTTCGGAGACCCAGTACTTC
CSGVSETQYF
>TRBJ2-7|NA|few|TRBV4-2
TGTGCCAGCAGCCAACGGGACATCTCCGAGCAGTACTTC
CASSQRDISEQYF
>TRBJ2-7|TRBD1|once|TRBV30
TGTGCCTTTGCCCCGACAGGGCGCCCCTACGAGCAGTACTTC
CAFAPTGRPYEQYF
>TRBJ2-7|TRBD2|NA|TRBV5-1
TGCGCCAGCAGCTTGGCCCCGGGGGGTAGCTCCTACGAGCAGTACTTC
CASSLAPGGSSYEQYF
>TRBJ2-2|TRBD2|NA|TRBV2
TGTGCCAGCACTAGAAGCGGGGTCGTCGGGGAGCTGTTTTTT
CASTRSGVVGELFF
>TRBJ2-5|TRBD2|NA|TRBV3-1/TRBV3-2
TGTGCCAGCAGTCAAGTGTCGGGAGGGCCGCAGCAGTACTTC
CASSQVSGGPQQYF
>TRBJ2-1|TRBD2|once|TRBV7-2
TGTGCCAGCAGCCCCACGCGGGGGGGTATCAATGAGCAGTTCTTC
CASSPTRGGINEQFF
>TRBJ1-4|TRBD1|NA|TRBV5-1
TGCGCCTCCTCGGACAGGGGGCTTAGTAATGAAAAACTGTTTTTT
CASSDRGLSNEKLFF
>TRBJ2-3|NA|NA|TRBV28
TGTGCCAGCAGTTTGCGAGGCCTAAGGGATACGCAGTATTTT
CASSLRGLRDTQYF
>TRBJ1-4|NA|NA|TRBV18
TGTGCCAGCTCGCCCCAAGGGGAGGGAGCAGAAAAACTGTTTTTT
CASSPQGEGAEKLFF
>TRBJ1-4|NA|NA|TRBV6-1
TGTGCCAGCAGTGAAGCGCTTGGCAGTGCAACTAATGAAAAACTGTTTTTT
CASSEALGSATNEKLFF